Presented here are 11 T cell receptor beta chains from one specimen sequenced in a study of blood T cells in healthy people across ages. A second PCR of about 7 to 11 cycles used a sample-barcoded 5' primer and a J-beta primer mix. TCRdb independently ran MiXCR on the 5' RACE reads; one entry per CDR3 protein. Seen here are 1.5 million to 2 million distinct CDR3 sequences, around half observed once, and the top ten hold around 2.1%. The sequencing sample was made of blood. The receptors originated from a woman in her thirties or forties in good health.

The J gene is TRBJ1-2, the V gene TRBV29-1; the match to TRBD1 covers 11 bases. J lost 6 bases, V lost 6 bases, and 6 bases had no gene match. Germline values: CDR1 SQVTM, CDR2 ANQGSEA. The CDR3 has 13 amino acids. The CDR3 sequence is CSVGQGALNGYTF. Written as DNA, the CDR3 is TGCAGCGTCGGACAGGGGGCGCTTAATGGCTACACCTTC.

This clonotype was seen a handful of times. The chain carries TRBV7-2 and TRBJ1-2; weak D call: TRBD1 (5 bases). This CDR3 is 14 amino acids long. The germline CDR1 and CDR2 sequences are SGHTA and FQGNSA. Trimming cost V 2 bases and J 4 bases, with 11 bases left between them. CDR3 amino acids: CASSLKGRAYGYTF. The CDR3 DNA reads TGTGCCAGCAGCTTAAAGGGCAGGGCCTATGGCTACACCTTC.

This clonotype showed up just a few times. The rearrangement links TRBV29-1 to TRBJ1-2; 7 bases are shared with TRBD1. Unmatched junction bases numbered 3, after V lost 4 bases and J lost 7 bases. Germline V gene lookup returns CDR1 SQVTM and CDR2 ANQGSEA. The CDR3 loop spans 11 amino acids. This CDR3 reads CSVVQGSGYTF. The CDR3 bases are TGCAGCGTTGTACAGGGGTCTGGCTACACCTTC.

At least ten counts were recorded for this clonotype. J is TRBJ2-5 and V is TRBV6-5; 9 nucleotides match TRBD1. The trim removed 1 base at V and 5 bases at J, leaving 5 bases unmatched. This CDR3 contains 15 residues. Per germline, CDR1 MNHEY and CDR2 SVGAGI. CDR3 in amino acids: CASSYLGQGTETQYF. The CDR3 coding sequence is TGTGCCAGCAGTTACTTGGGACAGGGTACGGAGACCCAGTACTTC.

The sample holds a few counts of this clonotype. The chain is built from TRBV7-2 and TRBJ2-4; D is perhaps TRBD1 or TRBD2 (5 bases each). V was shortened by 5 bases and J by 7 bases, with 12 bases between the two germline ends. From germline, CDR1 is SGHTA and CDR2 FQGNSA. The CDR3 loop spans 13 amino acids. The CDR3 DNA sequence: TGTGCCAGCAGCGTCCAGGGAGCTAACATTCAGTACTTC. It is translated as CASSVQGANIQYF.

This clonotype was counted a single time. The chain links TRBV27 to TRBJ2-3; D might be TRBD1 or TRBD2, each matching 5 bases. Trimming took 6 bases from V and 0 from J, leaving 16 bases between them. This CDR3 comprises 16 residues. In germline, CDR1 is MNHEY, CDR2 SMNVEV (reference sequence). The CDR3 DNA sequence: TGTGCCAGCAGCGACTGGGGGACGGCGAGCACAGATACGCAGTATTTT. This codes for CASSDWGTASTDTQYF.

This clonotype was detected a few times. The gene calls are TRBV10-3 and TRBJ2-5, with 10 positions matching TRBD2. This CDR3 is built from 14 residues. CDR1 ENHRY and CDR2 SYGVKD come from the germline V gene. V was clipped by 6 bases and J by 4 bases; unmatched bases: 5. Here the CDR3 reads CAIRSGGASETQYF. The CDR3 DNA reads TGTGCCATCAGGAGCGGGGGGGCCTCAGAGACCCAGTACTTC.

This clonotype was counted between two and nine times. The J gene is TRBJ2-5, the V gene TRBV28; TRBD1 matches 8 bases. The CDR3 length is 15 residues. In germline, CDR1 is MDHEN, CDR2 SYDVKM. V lost 5 bases and J lost 5; bases outside the gene matches: 10. CDR3 DNA: TGTGCCAGCAGTGAACTCAGGGGGCTTGGGGAGACCCAGTACTTC. Its protein product is CASSELRGLGETQYF.

The table lists this clonotype with a few counts. The chain has TRBV6-1 and TRBJ2-7; 7 bases map to TRBD1. This CDR3 has 15 residues. Trimming removed 6 bases from V and 2 bases from J; junction bases left unmatched: 10. Germline values: CDR1 MNHNS, CDR2 SASEGT. The CDR3 spells CASSDDRVYPYEQYF. Here the CDR3 DNA reads TGTGCCAGCAGCGATGACAGGGTTTACCCCTACGAGCAGTACTTC.

This clonotype came up a few times. The chain carries TRBV6-2 or TRBV6-3 and TRBJ2-5; D perhaps matches TRBD2 (6 bases). Germline CDR1 MNHEY, CDR2 SVGEGT. This CDR3 has 16 residues. Deletions cut 2 bases from V and 5 bases from J, with 18 bases between. Written as DNA, the CDR3 is TGTGCCAGCAGTTACGGGCAGGACCTTGCGGGGGAGACCCAGTACTTC. This codes for CASSYGQDLAGETQYF.

The chain has TRBV6-2 or TRBV6-3 and TRBJ2-1; 9 bases line up with TRBD1. V lost 0 bases, J lost 9 bases, and 3 bases stayed unmatched. CDR3 length: 14 residues. Germline V gene sequence: CDR1 MNHEY, CDR2 SVGEGT. The CDR3 here is CASSYSGTGLEQFF. In DNA form, the CDR3 reads TGTGCCAGCAGTTACTCTGGGACAGGGCTTGAGCAGTTCTTC.